The present T cell receptor (beta chain) was sequenced within a study of blood T cell repertoires in COVID-19. CDR3 length: 14 amino acids. Deletions cut 2 bases from V and 1 base from J, with 8 bases between. CDR1 and CDR2 from the germline V gene are LGHDT and YNNKEL (reference sequence). The protocol was immunoSEQ multiplex PCR, while the TCRdb copy is restricted to in-frame clones and leaves out a portion. The table includes 380,000 or so clones, 70% to 90% detected once. Among Cohort 3 donors, those recovered had two negative PCRs, clearance, or symptom resolution. The genes are TRBV3-1 (or the pseudogene TRBV3-2) and TRBJ1-1; D not resolved. The sequenced sample was PBMCs or T cells enriched from blood (not recorded which). This TCR came from a man aged 25 to 40 who had recovered from COVID-19. This CDR3 reads CASSQIRGNTEAFF. Written as DNA, the CDR3 is TGTGCCAGCAGCCAAATTCGGGGGAACACTGAAGCTTTCTTT.